The 14 T cell receptor beta chains listed next were all sequenced from one sample in a study of tumor and adjacent non-tumor tissue in lung cancer. The template was RNA from unsorted bulk tissue. The normal lung tissue was taken more than 3 cm from the tumor edge. TCRbeta libraries were built with three rounds of nested PCR, modified from ARM-PCR. Each CDR3 protein gets one entry after TCRdb re-called the multiplex PCR reads with MiXCR. The sample holds 85,000 or so distinct CDR3 sequences, around three quarters seen once. Sequenced sample: distant non-tumor lung tissue. Every receptor here comes from a woman aged 45-59 years with non-small cell lung cancer.

Points on this clonotype: Its ends do not fully match the called genes, so a read error is possible. This chain links TRBV7-9 with TRBJ2-1, with D perhaps matching TRBD2 (6 bases). CDR3 length: 15 amino acids. CDR1 SEHNR and CDR2 FQNEAQ come from the germline V gene (reference sequence). Written as DNA, the CDR3 is TGTGTCAGCAGCCCTACTAGCAGGAGGTACAATGAGCAGTTCTTC. Its protein is CVSSPTSRRYNEQFF.

The table lists this clonotype with a few counts. At one end, the junction sequence differs from germline, possibly due to a read error. The chain carries TRBV28 and TRBJ1-2; no clear D. This CDR3 has 12 residues. CDR1 is MDHEN and CDR2 is SYDVKM in the germline V gene. For the CDR3, the DNA is TGTGCCAGCAGTGTGGCTAACTATGGCCACACCTTC. This encodes CASSVANYGHTF.

This chain uses TRBV10-3 with TRBJ1-2; no firm D call. Germline CDR1 and CDR2: ENHRY and SYGVKD. The CDR3 runs 15 residues. V was shortened by 4 bases and J by 6 bases, with 18 bases between the two germline ends. CDR3 bases: TGTGCCATCAGTGGCTCGTCCCGGGCCGACGATGGCTACACCTTC. Its protein is CAISGSSRADDGYTF.

Points on this clonotype: Germline and junction disagree at one end, which may indicate a read error. The chain combines TRBV14 with TRBJ2-1; D gene unclear. Germline assignment: CDR1 SGHDN and CDR2 FVKESK. The CDR3 sequence is 14 residues long. As DNA, the CDR3 is TGTGCCAGCAGCCTTATGATAGACCACAATGACCAGTTCTTC. Translation gives CASSLMIDHNDQFF.

The genes are TRBV29-1 and TRBJ2-5; D may be TRBD1 (6 bases). The CDR3 is made up of 12 amino acids. V was cut by 6 bases and J by 3 bases, with 11 bases left in between. The germline CDR1 and CDR2 sequences are SQVTM and ANQGSEA. The CDR3 here is CSVLHREETQYF. The CDR3 DNA reads TGCAGCGTGCTACACAGGGAAGAGACCCAGTACTTC.

On this clonotype: Without the conserved terminal phenylalanine or tryptophan, this CDR3 likely stems from a read error. The V gene is TRBV28, the J gene TRBJ2-7; D is possibly TRBD1 or TRBD2 (5 bases each). The CDR3 extends over 15 amino acids. CDR1 is MDHEN and CDR2 is SYDVKM in the germline V gene. CDR3 sequence (DNA): TGCGCCAGCAGTTTCCACCGGGACGGGACCTATGAGCAGTACTCC. This encodes CASSFHRDGTYEQYS.

The chain has TRBV10-3 and TRBJ2-6, with a tentative D call TRBD2 (5 bases). Trimming left V 4 bases short and J 0 bases short, with 16 bases between. The CDR3 length is 18 residues. The V gene's germline CDR1 is ENHRY and CDR2 SYGVKD. In DNA, the CDR3 is TGTGCCATCAGTGGAATGGCGGGCCCACTCTCTGGGGCCAACGTCCTGACTTTC. Protein sequence: CAISGMAGPLSGANVLTF.

Only a few counts were recorded for this clonotype. This sequence joins TRBV10-3 and TRBJ2-5; D unclear. This CDR3 comprises 13 residues. Germline-derived CDR1 and CDR2 are ENHRY and SYGVKD. CDR3 sequence reads: CAARRGLRETQYF. The DNA for the CDR3 is TGTGCTGCAAGAAGAGGCTTACGAGAGACCCAGTACTTC.

Notes on this clonotype: The junction departs from the called germline gene at one end, perhaps through a read error. CDR3 DNA: TGTGTCAGCACCCCGGGAGGGCCGATAACTACGCAGTATTTT. Translated: CVSTPGGPITTQYF. The genes are TRBV6-6 and TRBJ2-3; the match to TRBD2 covers 8 bases. The CDR3 loop spans 14 amino acids. The V gene's germline CDR1 is MNHNY and CDR2 SVGAGI (reference sequence).

This clonotype occurred once. The chain recombines TRBV11-2 with TRBJ2-7; possibly TRBD1 for D (5 bases). This CDR3 comprises 14 residues. With 9 bases removed from V and 10 bases from J, the gap between germline ends came to 25 bases. Germline V CDR1 and CDR2: SGHAT, FQNNGV. CDR3 bases: TGTGCCAGTAGCCTGACGGACACCGCCTTCGAACAGTACTTC. This gives the protein CASSLTDTAFEQYF.

As for this clonotype: With a much larger clone just one base away, this may be a read error. The chain links TRBV20-1 to TRBJ2-5; 7 bases align to TRBD2. Looked up from germline, CDR1 is DFQATT and CDR2 is SNEGSKA (reference sequence). The CDR3 has 13 amino acids. The CDR3 DNA is TGCAGTGATAGAGGACTAGACCAAGAGACCCAGTACTTC. This encodes CSDRGLDQETQYF.

On this clonotype itself: One end of the junction varies from germline; a read error may be responsible. This chain links TRBV6-5 with TRBJ1-1, with no clear D. CDR1 is MNHEY and CDR2 is SVGAGI in the germline V gene. CDR3 size: 13 residues. The CDR3 protein is CAPARQVNTEVFF. The CDR3 coding sequence is TGTGCTCCCGCACGGCAGGTGAACACTGAAGTTTTCTTT.

Within the sample, this clonotype is medium-sized. The chain couples TRBV6-5 to TRBJ1-1; D not resolved. The germline V and J ends were trimmed by 6 bases and 4 bases, with 12 bases remaining between them. Germline values: CDR1 MNHEY, CDR2 SVGAGI. CDR3 length equals 13 residues. Written as DNA, the CDR3 is TGTGCCAGCAGGAACCCCCGGGGCACTGAAGCTTTCTTT. Residues: CASRNPRGTEAFF.

The rearrangement links TRBV6-4 to TRBJ1-4; D is perhaps TRBD1 (5 bases). The V gene lost 4 bases and the J gene lost 12 bases, with 12 bases spanning the gap. This CDR3 spans 12 amino acids. CDR1 and CDR2 from the germline V gene are MRHNA and SNTAGT. The CDR3 loop reads CASSGNQGQLFF. CDR3 DNA: TGTGCCAGCAGTGGTAACCAGGGACAACTGTTTTTT.